This T cell receptor beta chain was observed in a study of cytomegalovirus exposure and HLA in healthy donors. PCR amplification relied on 60 Vbeta primers (plus 13 Jbeta primers). Produced via immunoSEQ multiplex PCR; TCRdb's table is partial and in-frame only. In the table there are about 190,000 clones, just under 75% of which are singletons. V lost 2 bases, J lost 3 bases, and 6 bases stayed unmatched. The CDR3 consists of 16 residues. The germline V gene encodes CDR1 MNHEY and CDR2 SVGAGI. The donors, nominally healthy at sampling, likely had unrecorded immune exposures. The rearrangement joins TRBV6-5 to TRBJ2-3; 9 nucleotides line up with TRBD1. Source material: PBMCs. The TCR originated in a woman aged 25 to 39 in good health and CMV-seropositive. As DNA, the CDR3 is TGTGCCAGCAGTTACGGCCCCGGGACAGGGACAGATACGCAGTATTTT. It encodes CASSYGPGTGTDTQYF.